The rows below give T cell receptor beta chains drawn from one sample of a study of T cell repertoires in cytomegalovirus infection. TCRdb reprocessed the reads via MiXCR and lists one record per CDR3 protein. The repertoire holds more than 75,000 distinct CDR3 sequences, with around 3.4% as singletons. Sequencing used PBMCs. These receptors all stem from a human donor in good health (CMV status not recorded). Some clones in this sample may be carry-over from other donors' samples. Both conserved end residues are part of each CDR3. A D gene is named only where the DNA matches it firmly. The size field is filled for only some rows; it gives once, few, many or a size class.

v_call,clone_size,j_call,d_call,cdr3_nt,cdr3_aa
TRBV6-4,-,TRBJ1-1,-,TGTGCCAGCAGCCCTGACGAGGATTCTCCTAGGTCTTTCTTT,CASSPDEDSPRSFF
TRBV30,many,TRBJ2-3,-,TGTGCCTGGAGTGCCGGGGTATCAGCAGATACGCAGTATTTT,CAWSAGVSADTQYF
TRBV6-6,many,TRBJ1-2,TRBD1,TGTGCCAGCAGCCCACTCGGGACAGGAGATAACTATGGCTACACCTTC,CASSPLGTGDNYGYTF
TRBV28,many,TRBJ2-3,-,TGTGCCAGCAGTTCCGAGTATCACAGGGAAGATACGCAGTATTTT,CASSSEYHREDTQYF
TRBV7-2,many,TRBJ2-5,-,TGTGCCAGCAGCCCGAGCCGGGTGCAGCAAGAGACCCAGTACTTC,CASSPSRVQQETQYF
TRBV25-1,many,TRBJ2-7,-,TGTGCCAGCAGTGATAACAGGGCTCTCCAGTACGAGCAGTACTTC,CASSDNRALQYEQYF
TRBV10-3,many,TRBJ2-5,TRBD1,TGTGCCACCAGAGGAGCGACAGGGGATGCGGAGACCCAGTACTTC,CATRGATGDAETQYF
TRBV30,many,TRBJ1-1,TRBD1,TGTGCCGGGACAGGGCACACTGAAGCTTTCTTT,CAGTGHTEAFF
TRBV5-1,many,TRBJ1-1,-,TGCGCCAGCAGCGGCAAAACAGGGTTGAACACTGAAGCTTTCTTT,CASSGKTGLNTEAFF
TRBV19,many,TRBJ2-7,TRBD1,TGTGCCAGTAGTACAACAGGGGATTACTTCTCCTACGAGCAGTACTTC,CASSTTGDYFSYEQYF
TRBV19,many,TRBJ2-3,-,TGTGCCACAAATGCGGGACGCACAGATACGCAGTATTTT,CATNAGRTDTQYF
TRBV7-2,many,TRBJ2-5,-,TGTGCCAGCAGCTTCCATGGGACCCAGTACTTC,CASSFHGTQYF
TRBV28,few,TRBJ1-2,TRBD1,TGTGCCAGCAGTCCCATGACAGGGAAGGGGACTAACTATGGCTACACCTTC,CASSPMTGKGTNYGYTF
TRBV7-2,many,TRBJ2-1,-,TGTGCCAGCAGCTTGGTGGGAGCCGTAAACAATGAGCAGTTCTTC,CASSLVGAVNNEQFF
TRBV7-2,many,TRBJ1-1,-,TGTGCCAGCACCCAGTTCAGGGTTAGAACTGAAGCTTTCTTT,CASTQFRVRTEAFF
TRBV5-5,many,TRBJ2-1,-,TGTGTCAGCAGCCTGCGGGCCAGGGGTTCCTACAATGAGCAGTTCTTC,CVSSLRARGSYNEQFF
TRBV6-6,many,TRBJ1-2,TRBD1,TGTGCCAGCAGTTACTCGTTTACAGGGGGCGCGGATCCATATGGCTACACCTTC,CASSYSFTGGADPYGYTF
TRBV12-3/TRBV12-4,many,TRBJ2-7,TRBD1,TGTGCCAGCAGTTTCACAGGGGGAATGCGCGAGCAGTACTTC,CASSFTGGMREQYF
TRBV7-8,many,TRBJ1-5,-,TGTGCCAGCTCACCTTCCGGGCTCGGGTCGAGCAATCAGCCCCAGCATTTT,CASSPSGLGSSNQPQHF
TRBV18,many,TRBJ2-1,-,TGTGCCAGCTCACCATTGGCCCCTGTTTCCTACAATGAGCAGTTCTTC,CASSPLAPVSYNEQFF
TRBV20-1,many,TRBJ2-2,-,TGCAGTGCTAGAGATTCAAGGAGGACCGGGGAGCTGTTTTTT,CSARDSRRTGELFF
TRBV20-1,many,TRBJ1-1,-,TGCAGTGCTGTCAGGGACACTGAAGCTTTCTTT,CSAVRDTEAFF
TRBV7-2,many,TRBJ2-1,TRBD2,TGTGCCAGCAGCTTGAAGGATCGGGGGGGCAATGAGCAGTTCTTC,CASSLKDRGGNEQFF
TRBV7-2,many,TRBJ1-2,TRBD1,TGTGCCAGCAGCTTAGACTATAGGACAGGGAAAGGGCTTAACTATGGCTACACCTTC,CASSLDYRTGKGLNYGYTF
TRBV7-8,many,TRBJ2-1,-,TGTGCCAGCAGCCCCGGGGGCAGATACAATGAGCAGTTCTTC,CASSPGGRYNEQFF
TRBV28,once,TRBJ2-5,-,TGTGCCAGCAGGAACTTTGGTGCACAAGAGACCCAGTACTTC,CASRNFGAQETQYF
TRBV5-5,many,TRBJ1-2,-,TGTGTCAGCAGCTTGGATGGGGGGCCCTATGGCTACACCTTC,CVSSLDGGPYGYTF
TRBV12-3/TRBV12-4,many,TRBJ1-2,-,TGTGCCAGCAGCTACGCGGGGGGTTACGGCTACACCTTC,CASSYAGGYGYTF
TRBV5-4,many,TRBJ2-3,-,TGTGCCAGCAGCTTGGGGGTGACCTTTGGTACGCAGTATTTT,CASSLGVTFGTQYF
TRBV28,many,TRBJ2-2,-,TGTGCCAGCACAGGGGCCACCGGGGAGCTGTTTTTT,CASTGATGELFF
TRBV7-9,many,TRBJ1-6,-,TGTGCCAGCAGCTTTTTCGGGCAGGGTAACTCACCCCTCCACTTT,CASSFFGQGNSPLHF
TRBV6-4,many,TRBJ2-1,TRBD2,TGTGCCAGCAGTCGGACTAGCGGGGCCGGCAATGAGCAGTTCTTC,CASSRTSGAGNEQFF
TRBV6-1,many,TRBJ2-5,-,TGTGCCAGCACGTTATCGGGGTCAGAGACCCAGTACTTC,CASTLSGSETQYF
TRBV4-3,many,TRBJ2-5,-,TGCGCCAGCAGCCAAGATGGGGGCGGAGAGACCCAGTACTTC,CASSQDGGGETQYF
TRBV30,many,TRBJ1-1,-,TGTGCCTGGAGTGTAGAGGGGAACACTGAAGCTTTCTTT,CAWSVEGNTEAFF
TRBV6-2/TRBV6-3,many,TRBJ1-2,-,TGTGCCAGCAGCCCTCAGGGTTACAGGGTCGACTATGGCTACACCTTC,CASSPQGYRVDYGYTF
TRBV7-2,many,TRBJ1-1,-,TGTGCCAGCAGCTTGGTCGGTGACACTGAAGCTTTCTTT,CASSLVGDTEAFF
TRBV11-2,many,TRBJ2-1,-,TGTGCCAGCAGCTACGACAGGAGCTCCTACAATGAGCAGTTCTTC,CASSYDRSSYNEQFF
TRBV7-2,many,TRBJ1-5,-,TGTGCCAGCAGGCAGGGGCCAGATCCTAGCAATCAGCCCCAGCATTTT,CASRQGPDPSNQPQHF
TRBV7-2,many,TRBJ1-2,-,TGTGCCAGCAGCCCATCCCCCCTACAGGCCGGCTACACCTTC,CASSPSPLQAGYTF
TRBV2,many,TRBJ2-3,-,TGTGCCAGCAGCGATCCCGGGGTCGGCACAGATACGCAGTATTTT,CASSDPGVGTDTQYF
TRBV19,many,TRBJ1-6,TRBD1,TGTGCCAGTAGTATATCATCAGGGGGTAATTCACCCCTCCACTTT,CASSISSGGNSPLHF
TRBV28,many,TRBJ2-5,TRBD2,TGTGCCAGCATCCAGTTAGCGGGGGCAGGAGAGACCCAGTACTTC,CASIQLAGAGETQYF
TRBV27,many,TRBJ1-2,-,TGTGCCAGCAGGTCGACAGTCAACTATGGCTACACCTTC,CASRSTVNYGYTF
TRBV7-2,many,TRBJ2-3,-,TGTGCCAGCAGAATAGGGGGCGGGGGAGCAGATACGCAGTATTTT,CASRIGGGGADTQYF
TRBV7-2,many,TRBJ1-3,-,TGTGCCAGCAGCCCATCCCGCTCTGGAAACACCATATATTTT,CASSPSRSGNTIYF
TRBV7-6,many,TRBJ2-1,-,TGTGCCAGCAGCTTAGCGAGGACAGAGCAGTTCTTC,CASSLARTEQFF
TRBV7-2,many,TRBJ1-6,-,TGTGCCAGCAGCTTGAGGAGGAATTCACCCCTCCACTTT,CASSLRRNSPLHF
TRBV5-1,many,TRBJ1-1,-,TGCGCCAGCAGCCCGGCCCGTGTCACTGAAGCTTTCTTT,CASSPARVTEAFF